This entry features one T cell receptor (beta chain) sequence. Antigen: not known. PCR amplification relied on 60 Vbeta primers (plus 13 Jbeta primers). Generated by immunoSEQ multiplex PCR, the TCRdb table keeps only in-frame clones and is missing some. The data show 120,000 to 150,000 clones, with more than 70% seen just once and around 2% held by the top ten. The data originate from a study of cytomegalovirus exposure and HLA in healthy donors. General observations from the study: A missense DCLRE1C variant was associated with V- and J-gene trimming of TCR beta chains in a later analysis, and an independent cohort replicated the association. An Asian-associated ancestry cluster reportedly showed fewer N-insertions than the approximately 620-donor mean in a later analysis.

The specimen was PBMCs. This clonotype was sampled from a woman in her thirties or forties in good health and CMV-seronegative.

Here the CDR3 DNA reads TGTGCCATCAGCGGGGACAGGGACGCTGAAGCTTTCTTT. Translating it yields CAISGDRDAEAFF. The J gene is TRBJ1-1, the V gene TRBV10-3, with 9 bases identical to TRBD1. CDR3 length: 13 amino acids. Germline V gene sequence: CDR1 ENHRY, CDR2 SYGVKD. The J segment lost 6 bases and the V segment lost 6 bases, leaving 5 bases of the junction unmatched.